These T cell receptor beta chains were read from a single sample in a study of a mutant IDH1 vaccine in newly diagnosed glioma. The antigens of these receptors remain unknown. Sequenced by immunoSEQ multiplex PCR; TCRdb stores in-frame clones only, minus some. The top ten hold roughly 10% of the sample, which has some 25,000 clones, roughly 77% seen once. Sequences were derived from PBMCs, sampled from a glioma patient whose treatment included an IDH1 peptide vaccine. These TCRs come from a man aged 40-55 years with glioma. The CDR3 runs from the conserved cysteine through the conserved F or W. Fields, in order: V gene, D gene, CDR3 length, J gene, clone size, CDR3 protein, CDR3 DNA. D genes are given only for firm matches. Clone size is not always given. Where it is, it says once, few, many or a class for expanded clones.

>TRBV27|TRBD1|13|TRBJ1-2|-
CASSFTGVGGYTF
TGTGCCAGCAGTTTTACAGGGGTTGGTGGCTACACCTTC
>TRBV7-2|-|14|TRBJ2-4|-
CASSLKGAKNIQYF
TGTGCCAGCAGCTTAAAGGGAGCCAAAAACATTCAGTACTTC
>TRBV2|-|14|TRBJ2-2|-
CASSSPFSAGELFF
TGTGCCAGCAGTTCTCCTTTCAGCGCCGGGGAGCTGTTTTTT
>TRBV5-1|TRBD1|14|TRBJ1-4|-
CASNSGTANEKLFF
TGCGCCAGCAACTCCGGGACAGCTAATGAAAAACTGTTTTTT
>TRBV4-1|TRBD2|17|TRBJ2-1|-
CASSQGSSGGSYNEQFF
TGCGCCAGCAGCCAAGGTTCTAGCGGAGGCTCCTACAATGAGCAGTTCTTC
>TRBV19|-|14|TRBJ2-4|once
CASRGGLAKNIQYF
TGTGCCAGTAGGGGGGGGCTTGCCAAAAACATTCAGTACTTC
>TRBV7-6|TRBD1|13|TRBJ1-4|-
CASSPDRGEKLFF
TGTGCCAGCAGCCCGGACAGGGGGGAAAAACTGTTTTTT
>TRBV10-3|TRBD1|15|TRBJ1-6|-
CAISDRQGMNSPLHF
TGTGCCATCAGTGACAGACAGGGGATGAATTCACCCCTCCACTTT
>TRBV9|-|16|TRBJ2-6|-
CASSPRHSSGANVLTF
TGTGCCAGCAGCCCGCGGCATAGCTCTGGGGCCAACGTCCTGACTTTC
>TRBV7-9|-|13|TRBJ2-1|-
CASSLAGGDEQFF
TGTGCCAGCAGCTTAGCGGGAGGAGATGAGCAGTTCTTC
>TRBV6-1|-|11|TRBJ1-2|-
CASSQGGGYTF
TGTGCCAGCAGCCAGGGAGGTGGCTACACCTTC
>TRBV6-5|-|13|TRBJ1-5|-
CASSSPSGQPQHF
TGTGCCAGCAGTTCCCCGTCAGGACAGCCCCAGCATTTT
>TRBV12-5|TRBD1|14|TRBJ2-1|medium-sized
CASGTGPSYNEQFF
TGTGCTAGTGGGACAGGGCCCTCCTACAATGAGCAGTTCTTC
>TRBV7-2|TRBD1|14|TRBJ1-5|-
CASSPTGGPQPQHF
TGTGCCAGCAGCCCTACAGGGGGCCCTCAGCCCCAGCATTTT
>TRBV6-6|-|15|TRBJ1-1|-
CASSYSDSINTEAFF
TGTGCCAGCAGTTACTCGGACAGCATTAACACTGAAGCTTTCTTT
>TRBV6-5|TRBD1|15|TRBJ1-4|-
CASSYSDRGHEKLFF
TGTGCCAGCAGTTACTCGGACAGGGGGCATGAAAAACTGTTTTTT
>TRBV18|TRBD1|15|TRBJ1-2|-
CASSPLDRGRHGYTF
TGTGCCAGCTCACCTCTAGACAGGGGCCGACATGGCTACACCTTC
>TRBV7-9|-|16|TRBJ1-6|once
CASSFGAGDSNSPLHF
TGTGCCAGCAGCTTCGGGGCAGGGGATTCCAATTCACCCCTCCACTTT
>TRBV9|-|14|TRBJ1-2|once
CASSSTGSNYGYTF
TGTGCCAGCAGCTCGACAGGTAGCAACTATGGCTACACCTTC
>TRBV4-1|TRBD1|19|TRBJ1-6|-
CASSQYYLQGMEGNSPLHF
TGCGCCAGCAGCCAATACTACTTACAGGGGATGGAAGGTAATTCACCCCTCCACTTT
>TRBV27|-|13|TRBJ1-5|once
CASSFRDNQPQHF
TGTGCCAGCAGTTTCCGGGACAATCAGCCCCAGCATTTT
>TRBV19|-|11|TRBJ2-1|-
CASMRGDEQFF
TGTGCCAGTATGCGCGGAGATGAGCAGTTCTTC
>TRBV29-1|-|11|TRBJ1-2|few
CSVISPTGYTF
TGCAGCGTCATCTCACCCACTGGCTACACCTTC
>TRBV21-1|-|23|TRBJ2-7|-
CASAGDLPAATYKRGISSYEQYF
TGTGCCAGCGCGGGGGATTTGCCAGCAGCCACGTATAAGCGGGGCATAAGCTCCTACGAGCAGTACTTC
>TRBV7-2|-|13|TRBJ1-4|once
CASSFIGGEKLFF
TGTGCCAGCAGCTTCATAGGGGGAGAAAAACTGTTTTTT
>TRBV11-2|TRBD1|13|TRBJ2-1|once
CASSLDRGTEQFF
TGTGCCAGCAGCTTGGACAGGGGGACTGAGCAGTTCTTC
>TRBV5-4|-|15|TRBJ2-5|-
CASSNEGPGQETQYF
TGTGCCAGCAGCAATGAGGGGCCTGGGCAAGAGACCCAGTACTTC
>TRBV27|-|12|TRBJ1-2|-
CASGQRNYGYTF
TGTGCCAGCGGACAGAGAAACTATGGCTACACCTTC
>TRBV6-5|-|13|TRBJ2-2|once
CAARGSNTGELFF
TGTGCCGCTCGGGGGTCCAACACCGGGGAGCTGTTTTTT
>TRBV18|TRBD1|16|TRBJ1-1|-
CASSLMGGQENTEAFF
TGTGCCAGCTCCCTCATGGGGGGACAGGAGAACACTGAAGCTTTCTTT
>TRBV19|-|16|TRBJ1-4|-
CASSARPQAPNEKLFF
TGTGCCAGTAGTGCCCGTCCTCAGGCGCCTAATGAAAAACTGTTTTTT
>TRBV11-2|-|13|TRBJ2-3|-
CASSYRVPGTQYF
TGTGCCAGCAGCTACCGGGTTCCTGGCACGCAGTATTTT
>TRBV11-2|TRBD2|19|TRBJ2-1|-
CASSLGRKVAGGSYNEQFF
TGTGCCAGCAGCTTAGGTCGGAAGGTGGCGGGAGGCTCCTACAATGAGCAGTTCTTC
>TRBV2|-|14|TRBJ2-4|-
CASSDWWAKNIQYF
TGTGCCAGCAGTGATTGGTGGGCCAAAAACATTCAGTACTTC
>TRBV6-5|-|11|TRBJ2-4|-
CASTRGDIQYF
TGTGCCAGCACCAGGGGGGACATTCAGTACTTC
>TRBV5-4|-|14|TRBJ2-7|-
CASSQALSTYEQYF
TGTGCCAGCAGCCAGGCGCTATCAACCTACGAGCAGTACTTC
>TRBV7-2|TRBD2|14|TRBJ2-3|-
CASSLSGGSDTQYF
TGTGCCAGCAGCTTAAGCGGGGGCTCAGATACGCAGTATTTT
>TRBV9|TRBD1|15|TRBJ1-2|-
CASSVTGGADYGYTF
TGTGCCAGCAGCGTGACAGGGGGCGCTGACTATGGCTACACCTTC
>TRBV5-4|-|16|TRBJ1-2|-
CASSLRPRTSNYGYTF
TGTGCCAGCAGCTTGCGGCCCAGGACTTCTAACTATGGCTACACCTTC
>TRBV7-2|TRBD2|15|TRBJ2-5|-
CASSLGSSGKETQYF
TGTGCCAGCAGTTTAGGTTCTAGCGGGAAAGAGACCCAGTACTTC
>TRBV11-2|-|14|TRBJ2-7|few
CASSSGAQGYEQYF
TGTGCCAGCAGCTCAGGGGCGCAGGGGTACGAGCAGTACTTC
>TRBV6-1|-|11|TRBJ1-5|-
CASSANQPQHF
TGTGCCAGCAGTGCTAATCAGCCCCAGCATTTT
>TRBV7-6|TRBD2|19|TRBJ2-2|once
CASSLEGGGRNWDTGELFF
TGTGCCAGCAGCTTAGAAGGCGGCGGGAGGAATTGGGACACCGGGGAGCTGTTTTTT
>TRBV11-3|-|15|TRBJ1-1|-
CASSQRREIHTEAFF
TGTGCCAGCAGCCAACGACGGGAAATACACACTGAAGCTTTCTTT
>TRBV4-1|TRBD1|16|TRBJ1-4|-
CASSQNPGTGVKKLFF
TGCGCCAGCAGCCAGAACCCCGGGACAGGGGTGAAAAAACTGTTTTTT
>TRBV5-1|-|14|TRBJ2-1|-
CASSLESWGNEQFF
TGCGCCAGCAGCTTGGAGAGCTGGGGAAATGAGCAGTTCTTC